Below are 2 T cell receptor beta chains sequenced from a single sample in a study of blood T cell repertoires in COVID-19. Method: immunoSEQ multiplex PCR; TCRdb's copy keeps in-frame clones and lacks some. The sample has about 190,000 clones, about 83% seen once; the top ten hold approximately 5.1%. The material sequenced was peripheral blood. The receptors shown here come from a woman aged 70-85 years with active or convalescent COVID-19.

Turning to this clone: Mismatch with germline at one junction end may stem from a read error. The rearrangement uses TRBV7-7 and TRBJ2-1; 11 bases align to TRBD2. CDR3 length: 15 amino acids. Germline lookup yields CDR1 SSHAT and CDR2 FNYEAQ (reference sequence). The CDR3 DNA is TGTGCTAGCAGTCTAGGGACTAGCGGTTGGAATGAGCAGTTCTTC. Its protein is CASSLGTSGWNEQFF.

The chain links TRBV5-1 to TRBJ2-7; TRBD2 matches 11 bases. Germline lookup yields CDR1 SGHRS and CDR2 YFSETQ. Trimming at V came to 0 bases and at J to 7 bases, leaving 3 bases not matched to a gene. The CDR3 has 14 amino acids. This chain's CDR3 is CASSLELAGVEQYF. CDR3 DNA sequence: TGCGCCAGCAGCTTGGAACTAGCGGGAGTAGAGCAGTACTTC.